In its sample, the clone carrying this TCR beta chain was seen a few times. Its target is unknown. This entry comes from a study of identical twins. Each cDNA held unique molecular identifiers, and template switching gave it a universal primer site. TCRdb re-derived calls from the 5' RACE reads in MiXCR, one entry per CDR3 protein. The table shows over 550,000 distinct CDR3 sequences, with roughly 6.6% occurring only once. The study, taken as a whole, reports: Cross-sectional statistical analysis, not tracking of the same donors, underpinned the conclusions. Fewer insertions were carried by abundant cord blood beta clonotypes, but none was seen in memory repertoires.

Looked up from germline, CDR1 is LNHDA and CDR2 is SQIVND (reference sequence). V was cut by 3 bases and J by 9 bases, with 6 bases left in between. The CDR3 covers 11 residues. The sample was also linked to a second study, of yellow fever vaccine responses in identical twins.

V usage is TRBV19 and J usage is TRBJ2-1, with D unresolved. This sequence was found in a young woman in good health. The sequenced sample was PBMCs. The CDR3 nucleotides read TGTGCCAGTAGTATCCGTAGTGAGCAGTTCTTC. As protein: CASSIRSEQFF.